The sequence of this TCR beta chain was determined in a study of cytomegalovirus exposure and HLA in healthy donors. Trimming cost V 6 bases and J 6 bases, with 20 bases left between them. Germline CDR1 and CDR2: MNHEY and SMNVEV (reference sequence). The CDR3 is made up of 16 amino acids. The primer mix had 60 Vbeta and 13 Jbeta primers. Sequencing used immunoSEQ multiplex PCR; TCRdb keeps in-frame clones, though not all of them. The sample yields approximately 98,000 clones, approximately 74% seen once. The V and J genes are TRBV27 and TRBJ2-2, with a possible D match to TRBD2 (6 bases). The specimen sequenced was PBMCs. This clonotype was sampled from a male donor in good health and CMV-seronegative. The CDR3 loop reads CASSTRPGTRAGELFF. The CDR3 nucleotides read TGTGCCAGCAGCACCCGGCCCGGGACTCGGGCCGGGGAGCTGTTTTTT.